This TCR beta chain was retrieved from a study of T cell responses to AZD1222 COVID-19 vaccine (dated by TCRdb to about 2021). For the study in its entirety: AZD1222 recipients given second doses at about 4 weeks or at about 12 weeks were pooled, since spike-specific TCR depth and breadth were not found to differ between the two schedules. A total of 233 trial participants underwent TCR sequencing, of whom around 200 received two doses of AZD1222 and about 25 received two doses of the MenACWY control vaccine. Enrollment into the trials was organized by age into subgroups of 18-55, 56-69 and 70-plus years, and those subgroups contained about 160, 30 and 59 TCR-sequenced participants, respectively. The full study reports these points: Vaccine-associated CD4 TCRs spanned the whole spike protein, with dominant responses in regions 160-218 and 743-854. In the small 56-69-year group, the increase in depth fell short of significance, most likely because of low power. No day 14 peak-response samples were available, so repertoires were characterized only after the peak T cell response. Nearly half of unique spike-specific TCRs reportedly recognized epitopes outside regions mutated in the B.1.351 and B.1.1.7 variants. Conclusions about previously exposed vaccinees are limited, since just a handful of AZD1222 recipients were seropositive for SARS-CoV-2 at baseline. Most participants were white British and females outnumbered males, and the authors suggested that clonal diversity may have been underestimated. A significant rise in spike-specific TCR breadth and depth was observed after two AZD1222 doses relative to day 0 and relative to MenACWY recipients.

There are 13 amino acids in the CDR3, from cysteine to phenylalanine inclusive. Of the read, only the CDR3 DNA is kept; its 39 bases are in frame from base 1. Looking up the germline V gene (reference sequence) yields CDR1 SEHNR and CDR2 FQNEAQ. V is clipped by 1 base and J by 1 base, and the sequence between their germline boundaries is 1 base long. The sample's time point label, decoded: baseline before first vaccination. Vaccinee samples came from UK trials COV001 and COV002, including a single-blind randomized controlled phase 2/3 trial of AZD1222 (ChAdOx1 nCoV-19) in healthy adults. For TCRbeta chain sequencing, PBMC samples were collected from trial participants at day 0 and at day 28 after the second dose. The CDR3 regions of human TCRbeta chains were analyzed by immunosequencing. From the authors' description of their analysis: TCRs in the repertoires were matched against a reference library of SARS-CoV-2-specific TCRs that had been generated with the MIRA antigen-specificity platform. Breadth was defined as the fraction of unique TCRs that were SARS-CoV-2-associated, and depth was defined as the fraction of total T cells that were SARS-CoV-2-associated. Each spike-specific TCR was assigned to its reactive spike region and to a CD4 or CD8 class using the MIRA data. Log10-transformed breadth and depth values were compared by one-way ANOVA with Sidak's multiple comparisons tests. TCRdb retrieved this table from immuneACCESS and kept in-frame rearrangements only. Not all clones are present; in checked studies, unresolved V genes account for under half, and no reason is known for the remainder. That table is the source of V, J and clone size, and D and trimming were worked out from the DNA. The sample has 200,000 to 300,000 clones on record, 80% to 95% of them singletons. The ten largest account for 0.5% to 0.65% of the sample.

Details on this clone: Which antigen it targets is not known. No clone much larger than this one lies a single base away; base qualities are absent.

The receptor's source is an adult in good health. The source material was peripheral blood, sampled on day 0 of AZD1222 vaccination. The sequence links TRBV7-9 to TRBJ2-2; the D gene assignment is ambiguous. The DNA reads as follows: TGTGCCAGCAGCTTAGAGAACACCGGGGAGCTGTTTTTT. This yields the protein CASSLENTGELFF.